This T cell receptor (beta chain) was obtained from a study of patients and donors after allogeneic stem cell transplantation. The CDR3 contains 13 residues. In germline, CDR1 is KGHDR, CDR2 SFDVKD. Trimming removed 6 bases at V and 4 bases at J, with 9 bases between. This clonotype was found a few times. TCRdb re-called the RT-PCR reads with MiXCR, one entry per CDR3 protein. The data show about 12,000 distinct CDR3 sequences, with roughly 24% seen just once and approximately 55% held by the top ten. The V call is TRBV24-1, the J call TRBJ2-1; D unresolved. Sequencing was carried out using blood, either unsorted or a sorted T cell fraction (not recorded which). The TCR was taken from a human donor who was either an allogeneic HSCT recipient or a stem cell or donor lymphocyte infusion donor (not recorded which). It is not recorded whose cells these are; they may come from a transplant donor. The CDR3 nucleotides are TGTGCCACCAGTCCCCCTGGATACAATGAGCAGTTCTTC. Protein sequence: CATSPPGYNEQFF.